The rows below give T cell receptor beta chains drawn from one sample of a study of CXCR3-negative and CXCR3-positive naive CD8 T cells. TCRdb re-called the 5' RACE reads and catalogs CDR3 proteins one per entry, DNA excluded. Its table lists about 120,000 distinct CDR3 sequences. Sequencing was carried out using naive CXCR3+ CD8+ T cells from blood. All receptors come from a human donor in good health. Some clones in this sample may be carry-over from other donors' samples. CDR3s include the opening cysteine and the closing phenylalanine or tryptophan.

>TRBV5-1|TRBJ2-1
CASSLTGGILDEQSF
>TRBV9|TRBJ2-3
CASSVAAGLSTDTQYF
>TRBV6-1|TRBJ2-7
CASSPGTVGSYEQYF
>TRBV28|TRBJ1-5
CATIYQGFYGPQHF
>TRBV29-1|TRBJ2-5
CSVDIGSRENQETQYF
>TRBV29-1|TRBJ2-7
CSVERRMSSYEQYF
>TRBV5-5|TRBJ2-7
CASSGAFLVDEQYF
>TRBV6-5|TRBJ1-1
CASSYELGAEAFF
>TRBV12-3/TRBV12-4|TRBJ2-3
CAIGLAGATQYF
>TRBV7-3|TRBJ2-7
CASSLWQGYEQYF
>TRBV6-6|TRBJ1-2
CASSLNSQGRGGYTF
>TRBV19|TRBJ1-1
CASSIGAREAFF
>TRBV15|TRBJ1-2
CATSRDQADPYGYTF
>TRBV10-3|TRBJ2-4
CATKGVEDTKNIQYF
>TRBV6-6|TRBJ1-1
CASSYVEGEGTEAFF
>TRBV28|TRBJ1-5
CASSLRGTSNQPQHF
>TRBV19|TRBJ1-5
CASSIEPYSNQPQHF
>TRBV5-6|TRBJ2-3
CASSFIQGDTQYF
>TRBV21-1|TRBJ1-1
CASSKSSGQGVNTEAFF
>TRBV7-9|TRBJ2-7
CASSLDGTETYEQYF
>TRBV29-1|TRBJ1-1
CSVDYRGEGTEAFF
>TRBV6-2/TRBV6-3|TRBJ2-3
CASSYVGRPDTQYF
>TRBV7-9|TRBJ2-7
CASSWVGQGFYEQYF
>TRBV29-1|TRBJ2-2
CSVQGSDTGELFF
>TRBV29-1|TRBJ2-3
CSVEGQAGPRDTQYF
>TRBV7-9|TRBJ2-5
CASSGGLAELGETQYF
>TRBV12-3/TRBV12-4|TRBJ1-6
CASSVMGVNSPLHF
>TRBV30|TRBJ2-3
CAWSGGPDTQYF
>TRBV29-1|TRBJ2-3
CSGDTGVSTDTQYF
>TRBV7-9|TRBJ1-1
CASSLLVNTEAFF
>TRBV6-5|TRBJ2-5
CASSKGTGQETQYF
>TRBV9|TRBJ1-2
CASNGGINYGYTF
>TRBV20-1|TRBJ2-1
CSAVSSFLAAEQFF
>TRBV28|TRBJ2-1
CASSPTSGSVYNEQFF
>TRBV28|TRBJ2-3
CASSLGTREVDTQYF
>TRBV7-6|TRBJ2-1
CASSLGPNLNEQFF